The source of this T cell receptor beta chain is a study of cytomegalovirus exposure and HLA in healthy donors. These donors were members of the roughly 120-subject validation cohort, a group separate from the roughly 670-subject first cohort. Sequencing used immunoSEQ multiplex PCR; TCRdb keeps in-frame clones, though not all of them. Altogether some 56,000 clones are present, over 85% being singletons, with the ten largest covering 1.1%. Germline CDR1 is MNHEY and CDR2 is SMNVEV (reference sequence). V lost 0 bases and J lost 9; bases outside the gene matches: 8. This CDR3 is built from 17 residues. Study-wide results and caveats: The study labeled about 160 TCR beta chains cytomegalovirus-associated. In a later analysis, first-cohort TCR clusters were found to tend to co-occur in the 95 to 150 validation repertoires.

Notes on this clone: Its specificity is unknown.

This TCR was recovered from a man aged 18-30 years in good health and CMV-seronegative. The sample was PBMCs. The chain links TRBV27 to TRBJ2-1; 13 nucleotides align to TRBD2. Here the CDR3 reads CASSLSLLAGGPGEQFF. CDR3 DNA sequence: TGTGCCAGCAGTTTATCTTTACTAGCGGGAGGGCCTGGTGAGCAGTTCTTC.